This section outlines one T cell receptor (beta chain) sequence together with its context. Germline loops: CDR1 SGHVS, CDR2 FNYEAQ. CDR3 size: 13 residues. Trimming left V 5 bases short and J 8 bases short, with 13 bases between. The method was immunoSEQ multiplex PCR; TCRdb's version includes in-frame clones alone and lacks a portion of them. The table lists more than 90,000 clones, around 87% of them singletons. The sample is drawn from a study of blood T cell repertoires in COVID-19. The sequenced sample consisted of peripheral blood. The chain combines TRBV7-6 with TRBJ1-3; D gene unclear. The sequence was obtained from a human donor in a cohort sampled during active COVID-19. The CDR3 here is CASSGDSGDTIYF. The CDR3 nucleotides read TGTGCCAGCAGCGGAGACTCGGGAGACACCATATATTTT.